These 28 T cell receptor beta chains came from one sample sequenced in a study of breast tumors, draining lymph nodes, adjacent tissues. In TCRdb, the multiplex PCR reads were re-called with MiXCR into one record per CDR3 protein. Of tens of thousands of distinct CDR3 sequences listed, roughly 57% are singletons. The source material was breast tumor tissue. These receptors were taken from a female donor with breast cancer. Some clones in this sample may be carry-over from other donors' samples.

The V gene is TRBV7-2, the J gene TRBJ1-4; D is unresolved. The germline V gene encodes CDR1 SGHTA and CDR2 FQGNSA. V was trimmed by 1 base and J by 7 bases, leaving 10 bases between them. The CDR3 contains 14 residues. CDR3 loop: CASSLGGTGEKLFF. As DNA, the CDR3 is TGTGCCAGCAGCTTAGGGGGAACCGGTGAAAAACTGTTTTTT.

This clonotype was detected only once. V usage is TRBV19 and J usage is TRBJ2-6, with 7 bases that match TRBD2. Germline CDR1 is LNHDA and CDR2 is SQIVND (reference sequence). The CDR3 covers 18 residues. V was pared by 0 bases and J by 9 bases, with 14 bases of the junction left unmatched. The CDR3 bases are TGTGCCAGTAGTATAGATCAGCCAAGAAGCGGGGCGGGCAACGTCCTGACTTTC. This sequence encodes CASSIDQPRSGAGNVLTF.

The rearrangement uses TRBV7-8 and TRBJ2-7; D is possibly TRBD2 (5 bases). This CDR3 is 14 amino acids long. V was cut by 1 base and J by 3 bases, with 10 bases left in between. Germline CDR1 is SGHVS and CDR2 is FQNEAQ. CDR3 in amino acids: CASSLEGDYYEQYF. CDR3 nucleotides: TGTGCCAGCAGCTTAGAGGGAGACTACTACGAGCAGTACTTC.

This clonotype was observed a single time. Because the CDR3's place on the DNA is in doubt, the DNA is left out and the CDR3 is given as listed by TCRdb. V usage is TRBV20-1 and J usage is TRBJ1-4. Inclusive of both ends, the CDR3 amounts to 23 amino acids. In germline, CDR1 is DFQATT, CDR2 SNEGSKA (reference sequence). The CDR3 sequence is CSAIRDYLRHEQFFGPGTEKLFF.

This clonotype was counted between two and nine times. A much larger clone differs by one base, so this may be a read error. The rearrangement joins TRBV6-1 to TRBJ1-5, with 9 bases that match TRBD1. Germline V gives CDR1 MNHNS, CDR2 SASEGT. The length of the CDR3 is 16 residues. With 10 bases clipped from V and 1 base from J, the junction kept 11 bases outside the gene matches. The CDR3 DNA reads as TGTGCCACCCTACTCACAGGGGGCGCGAGCAATCAGCCCCAGCATTTT. Residues: CATLLTGGASNQPQHF.

This clonotype was seen just once. This chain links TRBV19 with TRBJ1-5, with D perhaps TRBD1 (6 bases). V shed 5 bases and J shed 7 bases, with 15 bases lying between them. This CDR3 comprises 14 residues. CDR1 is LNHDA, CDR2 SQIVND, per germline (reference sequence). The CDR3 spells CASSPGQFVQPQHF. Here the CDR3 DNA reads TGTGCCAGTAGTCCAGGACAGTTTGTCCAGCCCCAGCATTTT.

The chain carries TRBV5-1 and TRBJ2-2; no clear D gene. This CDR3 contains 15 residues. The V end lost 4 bases, the J end lost 1 base, and 11 bases lay between the germline ends. Germline CDR1 is SGHRS and CDR2 is YFSETQ. CDR3 DNA: TGCGCCAGCAGCCAGAGTCAAGGGAACACCGGGGAGCTGTTTTTT. Translation: CASSQSQGNTGELFF.

This clonotype occurred many times. This chain links TRBV20-1 with TRBJ2-7; D may be TRBD1 or TRBD2 (5 bases each). This CDR3 spans 14 amino acids. CDR1 and CDR2 (germline): DFQATT, SNEGSKA (reference sequence). The V end was cut by 4 bases, the J end by 2 bases, with 15 bases between. CDR3 residues: CSATRDPRAYEQYF. The CDR3 coding sequence is TGCAGTGCTACACGGGACCCTCGGGCCTACGAGCAGTACTTC.

This clonotype showed up just a few times. This may come from a read error, since a much larger clone is one base off. This sequence joins TRBV6-5 and TRBJ2-3; tentative D call: TRBD1 (6 bases). Trimming cost V 5 bases and J 5 bases, with 11 bases left between them. The CDR3 extends over 13 amino acids. CDR1 is MNHEY and CDR2 is SVGAGI in the germline V gene. The CDR3 loop reads CASSHYREDTQYF. CDR3 nucleotide sequence: TGTGCCAGCAGTCATTACAGGGAAGATACGCAGTATTTT.

This clonotype was recorded at least ten times. The chain recombines TRBV6-1 with TRBJ1-4; 7 bases are a match to TRBD1. Trimming removed 11 bases from V and 8 bases from J; junction bases left unmatched: 11. From germline, CDR1 is MNHNS and CDR2 SASEGT. The CDR3 has 13 amino acids. The chain's CDR3 is CAGSTGAGEKLFF. The CDR3 DNA reads TGTGCCGGATCTACAGGGGCAGGCGAAAAACTGTTTTTT.

This clonotype has ten or more counts. This chain uses TRBV6-1 with TRBJ2-3; D uncertain. Trimming stripped 6 bases from V and 2 bases from J, with 12 bases between. The CDR3 totals 14 residues. The germline V gene encodes CDR1 MNHNS and CDR2 SASEGT. The CDR3 region is CASSKTFFTDTQYF. The CDR3 nucleotides are TGTGCCAGCAGCAAGACATTTTTCACAGATACGCAGTATTTT.

This clonotype was counted between two and nine times. The chain combines TRBV25-1 with TRBJ1-2; 7 bases agree with TRBD1. This CDR3 has 14 residues. In germline, CDR1 is MGHDK, CDR2 SYGVNS. V was clipped by 3 bases and J by 8 bases; unmatched bases: 9. CDR3 region: CASSEGTVEEGYTF. DNA for the CDR3: TGTGCCAGCAGTGAGGGGACAGTGGAGGAAGGCTACACCTTC.

On this clonotype: One end of the junction varies from germline; a read error may be responsible. The chain has TRBV9 and TRBJ2-2; tentative D call: TRBD2 (5 bases). This CDR3 is built from 13 residues. The germline CDR1 and CDR2 sequences are SGDLS and YYNGEE. The DNA of the CDR3 is TGTGCCAGTAGCGCATATTACACCGGGGAGCTGTTTTTT. Translating gives CASSAYYTGELFF. The full variable domain, rest sourced from reference TRBV9 and TRBJ2-2, is DSGVTQTPKHLITATGQRVTLRCSPRSGDLSVYWYQQSLDQGLQFLIQYYNGEERAKGNILERFSAQQFPDLHSELNLSSLELGDSALYFCASSAYYTGELFFGEGSRLTVL.

For the CDR3, the DNA is TGTGCCAGCAGCTTACGTCAGGGGGCCTACAATGAGCAGTTCTTC. This encodes CASSLRQGAYNEQFF. This rearrangement joins TRBV7-3 to TRBJ2-5; the match to TRBD1 covers 7 bases. The J call is in doubt because the DNA end fits TRBJ2-1 better. Per germline, CDR1 SGHTA and CDR2 FQGTGA. The CDR3 is made up of 15 amino acids.

This clonotype was seen a single time. This chain connects TRBV6-6 to TRBJ1-5; D is undetermined. From germline, CDR1 is MNHNY and CDR2 SVGAGI (reference sequence). This CDR3 comprises 15 residues. The V and J ends lost 7 bases and 0 bases respectively, with 13 bases between them. CDR3 region: CASKSCRTSNQPQHF. As DNA, the CDR3 is TGTGCCAGCAAATCGTGCCGGACTAGCAATCAGCCCCAGCATTTT.

Ten or more counts support this clonotype. The chain uses TRBV2 and TRBJ2-1, with D unclear. Trimming pared 7 bases from V and 1 base from J, leaving 5 bases between. Germline V gene lookup returns CDR1 SNHLY and CDR2 FYNNEI. The CDR3 spans 12 residues. Here the CDR3 DNA reads TGTGCCAGCACTCGATCCTACAATGAGCAGTTCTTC. Translating gives CASTRSYNEQFF.

The genes are TRBV9 and TRBJ2-1, with D hard to call. This CDR3 contains 12 residues. Germline V CDR1 and CDR2: SGDLS, YYNGEE. With 7 bases removed from V and 9 bases from J, the gap between germline ends came to 14 bases. CDR3: CASSGNAPEQFF. Written as DNA, the CDR3 is TGTGCCAGCTCCGGTAATGCGCCTGAGCAGTTCTTC. Complete variable domain (other parts from reference TRBV9 and TRBJ2-1): DSGVTQTPKHLITATGQRVTLRCSPRSGDLSVYWYQQSLDQGLQFLIQYYNGEERAKGNILERFSAQQFPDLHSELNLSSLELGDSALYFCASSGNAPEQFFGPGTRLTVL.

The genes are TRBV19 and TRBJ2-5; D is perhaps TRBD1 (7 bases). Between the trimmed V and J ends, which lost 4 bases and 5 bases, there was a span of 14 bases. The CDR3 is 14 residues long. Germline V lookup: CDR1 LNHDA, CDR2 SQIVND (reference sequence). The CDR3 is CASSNAGGRETQYF. Written as DNA, the CDR3 is TGTGCCAGTAGTAACGCAGGGGGGAGGGAGACCCAGTACTTC.

This chain links TRBV7-9 with TRBJ2-2; TRBD2 matches 7 bases. After removal of 4 bases from V and 1 base from J, the junction contained 0 bases not matched to a gene. The CDR3 is 14 residues long. Germline lookup yields CDR1 SEHNR and CDR2 FQNEAQ (reference sequence). CDR3 sequence (DNA): TGTGCCAGCAGCTCGGGGGGGAACACCGGGGAGCTGTTTTTT. It translates to CASSSGGNTGELFF.

Only one count was recorded for this clonotype. The chain carries TRBV5-8 and TRBJ2-7; no clear D gene. The CDR3 loop spans 14 amino acids. The ends were cut back, 0 bases at V and 2 bases at J, with 9 bases in the middle. Germline CDR1 SGHTS, CDR2 YDEGEE. In DNA form, the CDR3 reads TGTGCCAGCAGCTTGGGACAACCCACCTACGAGCAGTACTTC. Protein product: CASSLGQPTYEQYF.

The chain uses TRBV24-1 and TRBJ2-2; 11 positions match TRBD1. The length of the CDR3 is 17 residues. With V trimmed by 5 bases and J by 6 bases, 10 bases remained unmatched. Germline V CDR1 and CDR2: KGHDR, SFDVKD. The DNA of the CDR3 is TGTGCCACCAGTGCCCCCCCCGGGACAGGGGGTTCCGGGGAGCTGTTTTTT. Its protein is CATSAPPGTGGSGELFF.

This clonotype was detected many times. The rearrangement joins TRBV30 to TRBJ2-6; 9 nucleotides match TRBD2. The ends lost 3 bases at V and 0 bases at J; junction bases unmatched: 6. Germline V CDR1 and CDR2: GTSNPN, SVGIG (reference sequence). The CDR3 is 17 residues long. This CDR3 is CAWRPLAGLSGANVLTF. DNA for the CDR3: TGTGCCTGGAGACCTCTAGCGGGGCTCTCTGGGGCCAACGTCCTGACTTTC.

This clonotype showed up many times. V usage is TRBV6-5 and J usage is TRBJ1-3, with D maybe TRBD1 (5 bases). Trimming removed 5 bases from V and 3 bases from J, with 11 bases in between. This CDR3 spans 14 amino acids. The germline V gene has CDR1 MNHEY and CDR2 SVGAGI. The CDR3: CASSPRDGGNTIYF. The CDR3 DNA reads TGTGCCAGCAGTCCCCGGGACGGTGGAAACACCATATATTTT.

With respect to this clonotype: One junction end disagrees with the germline gene, perhaps due to a read error. The chain links TRBV11-2 to TRBJ2-5; 7 bases align to TRBD2. Germline CDR1 is SGHAT and CDR2 is FQNNGV. CDR3 length: 16 residues. The CDR3 coding sequence is TGCGCCAGCAGCTTAGGCGGCGGGGGTTTCGGAGAGACCCAGTACTTC. Amino acids: CASSLGGGGFGETQYF.

This clonotype occurred a few times. A read error may be the cause here, since a much bigger clone is one base away. The V call is TRBV5-6, the J call TRBJ2-7; the D gene is possibly TRBD1 (6 bases). Germline V CDR1 and CDR2: SGHDT, YYEEEE. Trimming pared 4 bases from V and 5 bases from J, leaving 25 bases between. The CDR3 totals 17 residues. DNA for the CDR3: TGTGCCAGCAGCCTTGTCCTCCCGGACAGTCCTAGGCACGAGCAGTACTTC. It codes for CASSLVLPDSPRHEQYF.

The CDR3 coding sequence is TGTGCCAGCAGCGGGACTAGCGGGGGGGCCCAAGAGACCCAGTACTTC. Protein sequence: CASSGTSGGAQETQYF. The rearrangement links TRBV3-1 to TRBJ2-5; TRBD2 matches 16 bases. The V and J ends lost 5 bases and 1 base, in that order; junction bases with no gene match: 1. The CDR3 covers 16 residues. Germline assignment: CDR1 LGHDT and CDR2 YNNKEL (reference sequence).

The rearrangement uses TRBV25-1 and TRBJ2-2; TRBD1 agrees at 7 bases. This CDR3 has 17 amino acids. CDR1 MGHDK and CDR2 SYGVNS come from the germline V gene. The junction had 9 bases not matched to a gene; V was cut back by 4 bases and J by 1 base. The CDR3 DNA reads TGTGCCAGCAGTGCCGGGACAGCCCTTTTGAACACCGGGGAGCTGTTTTTT. Translated, it gives CASSAGTALLNTGELFF.

With regard to this clonotype: The CDR3 ends on some other residue instead of the conserved phenylalanine or tryptophan, so this is likely a read error. It is unclear where the CDR3 begins or ends on the DNA, so no DNA is shown, and the CDR3 is as TCRdb lists it. V usage is TRBV29-1 and J usage is TRBJ1-5; the table's D call TRBD1 went unverified against the DNA. Germline V gene sequence: CDR1 SQVTM, CDR2 ANQGSEA. Counting both end residues, the CDR3 totals 20 amino acids. CDR3 residues: CSAGREQYFGPGQPNQPQHL.